Sequencing of this TCR beta chain was carried out in a study of long-term antiretroviral therapy in people with HIV. About the research overall: It was about a decade before the 2015 immediate-ART recommendation that the earliest samples were taken.

Version v3.0 of the immunoSEQ assay ran at survey level. Clones were read by immunoSEQ multiplex PCR, and TCRdb kept only the in-frame ones, dropping some. This table holds over 30,000 clones, around 97% found once. The CDR3 is 15 residues long. V dropped 3 bases and J dropped 0; count of bases not matched to a gene: 3. CDR1 is MNHNS, CDR2 SASEGT, per germline. The clonotype was recovered from a man younger than 45 with HIV. The chain joins TRBV6-1 to TRBJ2-7; the match to TRBD1 covers 9 bases. This specimen was unsorted PBMCs, taken 6.9 years after starting antiretroviral therapy. The CDR3, as DNA: TGTGCCAGCAGTGAGGGACAGGGACGCTCCTACGAGCAGTACTTC. Amino acids: CASSEGQGRSYEQYF.